A selection of T cell receptor beta chains follows, all from one sample in a study of CD8 T cells in ankylosing spondylitis. TCRdb redid the calling of the 5' RACE reads with MiXCR, one entry per CDR3 protein. The sample carries 250,000 to 350,000 distinct CDR3 sequences, 20% recorded once. Sequencing input: blood, either unsorted or a sorted T cell fraction (not recorded which). The source is a male donor with ankylosing spondylitis or in good health (not recorded which). Each CDR3 is given with its conserved first and last residue. The D gene is left open where the match is weak. Clone size is shown for a subset of rows, as once, few, many or a class of expanded clone.

d_gene: -; abundance: -; len: 13; v_gene: TRBV20-1; j_gene: TRBJ2-5; CDR3nt: TGCAGTGCTAGATCCGGGTTCACAGAGACCCAGTACTTC; CDR3aa: CSARSGFTETQYF
d_gene: TRBD2; abundance: -; len: 15; v_gene: TRBV9; j_gene: TRBJ2-1; CDR3nt: TGTGCCAGCAGCGTTTTCGGGCGGGGGGTCGATGAGCAGTTCTTC; CDR3aa: CASSVFGRGVDEQFF
d_gene: TRBD1; abundance: -; len: 16; v_gene: TRBV7-8; j_gene: TRBJ2-3; CDR3nt: TGTGCCAGCAGCATCGGACAGGGGGTCTACACAGATACGCAGTATTTT; CDR3aa: CASSIGQGVYTDTQYF
d_gene: -; abundance: few; len: 12; v_gene: TRBV29-1; j_gene: TRBJ2-1; CDR3nt: TGCAGCGCTCGGGCTGTGGGGATTGAGCAGTTCTTC; CDR3aa: CSARAVGIEQFF
d_gene: -; abundance: -; len: 12; v_gene: TRBV20-1; j_gene: TRBJ2-5; CDR3nt: TGCAGTGCTAGAGTCCTGCAAGAGACCCAGTACTTC; CDR3aa: CSARVLQETQYF
d_gene: TRBD1; abundance: -; len: 14; v_gene: TRBV6-1; j_gene: TRBJ1-3; CDR3nt: TGTGCCAGCAGTACAGGGGGCGGTGGAAACACCATATATTTT; CDR3aa: CASSTGGGGNTIYF
d_gene: -; abundance: many; len: 14; v_gene: TRBV15; j_gene: TRBJ2-5; CDR3nt: TGTGCCACCAGCAGAGATAAAGGGAAGGAGACCCAGTACTTC; CDR3aa: CATSRDKGKETQYF
d_gene: -; abundance: few; len: 13; v_gene: TRBV29-1; j_gene: TRBJ2-3; CDR3nt: TGCAGCCCCTCGTCGCGAGGAACAGATACGCAGTATTTT; CDR3aa: CSPSSRGTDTQYF
d_gene: TRBD1; abundance: few; len: 17; v_gene: TRBV19; j_gene: TRBJ1-2; CDR3nt: TGTGCCAGTAGTCCCAACCGGGACAGGGGGCGAAACTATGGCTACACCTTC; CDR3aa: CASSPNRDRGRNYGYTF
d_gene: -; abundance: -; len: 14; v_gene: TRBV12-3/TRBV12-4; j_gene: TRBJ1-1; CDR3nt: TGTGCCAGCAGCCCGACAGGAAAGAACACTGAAGCTTTCTTT; CDR3aa: CASSPTGKNTEAFF
d_gene: TRBD1; abundance: few; len: 16; v_gene: TRBV10-3; j_gene: TRBJ2-1; CDR3nt: TGTGCCATCAGTGAGCCGGGACAGGGGGCGAACAATGAGCAGTTCTTC; CDR3aa: CAISEPGQGANNEQFF
d_gene: TRBD1; abundance: many; len: 15; v_gene: TRBV5-1; j_gene: TRBJ2-5; CDR3nt: TGCGCCAGCAGCATCGCCGGGACAGAGAAAGAGACCCAGTACTTC; CDR3aa: CASSIAGTEKETQYF
d_gene: -; abundance: many; len: 13; v_gene: TRBV6-1; j_gene: TRBJ1-1; CDR3nt: TGTGCCAGCGGACGGGGGTCGACCACTGAAGCTTTCTTT; CDR3aa: CASGRGSTTEAFF
d_gene: -; abundance: -; len: 13; v_gene: TRBV24-1; j_gene: TRBJ2-1; CDR3nt: TGTGCCATCGGCGGTAACTCCTACAATGAGCAGTTCTTC; CDR3aa: CAIGGNSYNEQFF
d_gene: -; abundance: few; len: 14; v_gene: TRBV7-8; j_gene: TRBJ2-1; CDR3nt: TGTGCCAGCAGCTTTCGGCAGCCCTACAATGAGCAGTTCTTC; CDR3aa: CASSFRQPYNEQFF
d_gene: -; abundance: -; len: 15; v_gene: TRBV18; j_gene: TRBJ2-3; CDR3nt: TGTGCCAGCTCACCTCAGGGGCTTAGCACAGATACGCAGTATTTT; CDR3aa: CASSPQGLSTDTQYF
d_gene: TRBD1; abundance: -; len: 13; v_gene: TRBV29-1; j_gene: TRBJ1-2; CDR3nt: TGCAGCGTTGGGGCAGGGGGTGGCTATGGCTACACCTTC; CDR3aa: CSVGAGGGYGYTF
d_gene: TRBD1; abundance: -; len: 15; v_gene: TRBV20-1; j_gene: TRBJ1-1; CDR3nt: TGCAGTGCTCTATCCGGGACAGGGGGACACACTGAAGCTTTCTTT; CDR3aa: CSALSGTGGHTEAFF
d_gene: -; abundance: many; len: 15; v_gene: TRBV5-1; j_gene: TRBJ1-6; CDR3nt: TGCGCCAGCAGCTTGGACTTCTCCTATAATTCACCCCTCCACTTT; CDR3aa: CASSLDFSYNSPLHF
d_gene: TRBD2; abundance: few; len: 17; v_gene: TRBV6-5; j_gene: TRBJ2-5; CDR3nt: TGTGCCAGCAGTTACCTGGGACTAGCGGGAGTCGGAGAGACCCAGTACTTC; CDR3aa: CASSYLGLAGVGETQYF
d_gene: TRBD2; abundance: many; len: 20; v_gene: TRBV24-1; j_gene: TRBJ2-3; CDR3nt: TGTGCCACCAGTGATCCCGGACTAGCGGGAGAGGGGAGAGGCACAGATACGCAGTATTTT; CDR3aa: CATSDPGLAGEGRGTDTQYF
d_gene: TRBD2; abundance: -; len: 17; v_gene: TRBV6-5; j_gene: TRBJ2-1; CDR3nt: TGTGCCAGCAGTTACTCGATCCCCGGGAGCGGGGACAATGAGCAGTTCTTC; CDR3aa: CASSYSIPGSGDNEQFF
d_gene: TRBD1; abundance: -; len: 14; v_gene: TRBV7-9; j_gene: TRBJ1-6; CDR3nt: TGTGCCAGCAGCTTAGACAGGGGAAGTTCACCCCTCCACTTT; CDR3aa: CASSLDRGSSPLHF
d_gene: TRBD2; abundance: few; len: 18; v_gene: TRBV5-5; j_gene: TRBJ2-3; CDR3nt: TGTGCCAGCAGCTTCAGAATAGCGGGAGGGCCCCGCACAGATACGCAGTATTTT; CDR3aa: CASSFRIAGGPRTDTQYF
d_gene: -; abundance: -; len: 14; v_gene: TRBV20-1; j_gene: TRBJ2-2; CDR3nt: TGCAGTGCTACCCGCCTGGGGGTGGGCGGGGAGCTGTTTTTT; CDR3aa: CSATRLGVGGELFF
d_gene: TRBD1; abundance: -; len: 13; v_gene: TRBV29-1; j_gene: TRBJ2-1; CDR3nt: TGCAGCGTTCATAGACAGGGCCCCAATGAGCAGTTCTTC; CDR3aa: CSVHRQGPNEQFF
d_gene: TRBD1; abundance: few; len: 14; v_gene: TRBV10-3; j_gene: TRBJ2-3; CDR3nt: TGTGCCATTCAACAGGGGCGGCCTACAGATACGCAGTATTTT; CDR3aa: CAIQQGRPTDTQYF
d_gene: -; abundance: -; len: 14; v_gene: TRBV4-2; j_gene: TRBJ2-3; CDR3nt: TGTGTCAGCAGCCAAGCTGCGCACACAGATACGCAGTATTTT; CDR3aa: CVSSQAAHTDTQYF
d_gene: -; abundance: -; len: 14; v_gene: TRBV7-3; j_gene: TRBJ2-1; CDR3nt: TGTGCCAGCAGCCCAGGCGGTACCTACAATGAGCAGTTCTTC; CDR3aa: CASSPGGTYNEQFF
d_gene: -; abundance: -; len: 14; v_gene: TRBV5-8; j_gene: TRBJ1-3; CDR3nt: TGTGCCAGCAGCTTGGAGTTCCAGTGGAACACCATATATTTT; CDR3aa: CASSLEFQWNTIYF
d_gene: -; abundance: -; len: 15; v_gene: TRBV25-1; j_gene: TRBJ2-2; CDR3nt: TGTGCCAGCAGTGAACTAGCGCCCAGCACCGGGGAGCTGTTTTTT; CDR3aa: CASSELAPSTGELFF
d_gene: -; abundance: -; len: 13; v_gene: TRBV7-3; j_gene: TRBJ1-1; CDR3nt: TGTGCCAGCAGCCCCCATCCGAACACTGAAGCTTTCTTT; CDR3aa: CASSPHPNTEAFF
d_gene: -; abundance: -; len: 13; v_gene: TRBV5-1; j_gene: TRBJ1-2; CDR3nt: TGCGCCAGCAGCTTAGGGGATGACTATGGCTACACCTTC; CDR3aa: CASSLGDDYGYTF
d_gene: -; abundance: many; len: 15; v_gene: TRBV5-1; j_gene: TRBJ2-2; CDR3nt: TGCGCCAGCAGCTTGGAGGGCCGGAACACCGGGGAGCTGTTTTTT; CDR3aa: CASSLEGRNTGELFF
d_gene: TRBD2; abundance: once; len: 14; v_gene: TRBV7-2; j_gene: TRBJ2-5; CDR3nt: TGTGCCAGCAGACTTAGCGGGTCGGGGGAGACCCAGTACTTC; CDR3aa: CASRLSGSGETQYF
d_gene: -; abundance: -; len: 12; v_gene: TRBV18; j_gene: TRBJ1-2; CDR3nt: TGTGCCAGCTCACCACCGCTCGGGGAAGGCACCTTC; CDR3aa: CASSPPLGEGTF
d_gene: -; abundance: many; len: 14; v_gene: TRBV28; j_gene: TRBJ1-1; CDR3nt: TGTGCCAGCAGTCGAATACAGGGAGGGACTGAAGCTTTCTTT; CDR3aa: CASSRIQGGTEAFF
d_gene: TRBD2; abundance: few; len: 17; v_gene: TRBV7-3; j_gene: TRBJ2-3; CDR3nt: TGTGCCAGCAGCTTAACCCCCCTAGCGGGAGGGGCAGATACGCAGTATTTT; CDR3aa: CASSLTPLAGGADTQYF
d_gene: TRBD1; abundance: -; len: 16; v_gene: TRBV30; j_gene: TRBJ1-5; CDR3nt: TGTGCCTGGAGTGTACGGGGTCCAGGGGGGTATCAGCCCCAGCATTTT; CDR3aa: CAWSVRGPGGYQPQHF
d_gene: -; abundance: many; len: 16; v_gene: TRBV27; j_gene: TRBJ2-1; CDR3nt: TGTGCCAGCAGTTTATACGACCTCCAGGGTCCGAATGAGCAGTTCTTC; CDR3aa: CASSLYDLQGPNEQFF
d_gene: -; abundance: -; len: 11; v_gene: TRBV10-3; j_gene: TRBJ1-1; CDR3nt: TGTGCCATCACCCGGGGCACTGAAGCTTTCTTT; CDR3aa: CAITRGTEAFF
d_gene: -; abundance: -; len: 13; v_gene: TRBV5-1; j_gene: TRBJ1-1; CDR3nt: TGCGCCAGCAGCTTGGATTTAGCAGAAGGAGCTTTCTTT; CDR3aa: CASSLDLAEGAFF
d_gene: TRBD2; abundance: many; len: 17; v_gene: TRBV20-1; j_gene: TRBJ2-1; CDR3nt: TGCAGTGCTAGATCACCGGGACTAGCGGGGGGCCTCAATGAGCAGTTCTTC; CDR3aa: CSARSPGLAGGLNEQFF
d_gene: -; abundance: few; len: 15; v_gene: TRBV7-9; j_gene: TRBJ2-1; CDR3nt: TGTGCCAGCAGCCTGACAGGAGCCTCCTACAATGAGCAGTTCTTC; CDR3aa: CASSLTGASYNEQFF
d_gene: -; abundance: few; len: 13; v_gene: TRBV7-3; j_gene: TRBJ2-1; CDR3nt: TGTGCCAGCAGCTTAGTGGGGTTCAATGAGCAGTTCTTC; CDR3aa: CASSLVGFNEQFF
d_gene: -; abundance: few; len: 13; v_gene: TRBV29-1; j_gene: TRBJ1-5; CDR3nt: TGCAGCGTAGTCGACAGTACCAATCAGCCCCAGCATTTT; CDR3aa: CSVVDSTNQPQHF
d_gene: TRBD2; abundance: -; len: 16; v_gene: TRBV10-2; j_gene: TRBJ2-1; CDR3nt: TGCGCCAGCAGTGAGTCAGGCGGGACTAGGCTCGGTGAGCAGTTCTTC; CDR3aa: CASSESGGTRLGEQFF
d_gene: -; abundance: few; len: 12; v_gene: TRBV3-1; j_gene: TRBJ2-1; CDR3nt: TGTGCCAGCAGCCAAACACAGGGTGAGCAGTTCTTC; CDR3aa: CASSQTQGEQFF
d_gene: -; abundance: -; len: 16; v_gene: TRBV6-5; j_gene: TRBJ2-2; CDR3nt: TGTGCCAGCAGTTACTCGATGGGGCGAGTGTTCGGGGAGCTGTTTTTT; CDR3aa: CASSYSMGRVFGELFF